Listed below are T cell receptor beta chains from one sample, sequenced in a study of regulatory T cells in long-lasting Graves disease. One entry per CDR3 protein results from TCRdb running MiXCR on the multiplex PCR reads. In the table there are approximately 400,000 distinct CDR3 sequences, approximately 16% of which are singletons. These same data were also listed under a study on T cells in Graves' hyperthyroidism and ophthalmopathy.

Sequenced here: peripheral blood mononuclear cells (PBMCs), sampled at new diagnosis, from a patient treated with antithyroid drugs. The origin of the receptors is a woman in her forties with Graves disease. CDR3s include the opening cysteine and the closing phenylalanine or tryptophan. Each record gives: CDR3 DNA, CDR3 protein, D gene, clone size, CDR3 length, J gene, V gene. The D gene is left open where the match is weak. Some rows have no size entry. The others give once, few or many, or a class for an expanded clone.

cdr3_nt: TGTGCCAGTACCGACAGGGACCGCACAGATACGCAGTATTTT
cdr3_aa: CASTDRDRTDTQYF
d_call: TRBD1
clone_size: once
cdr3_length: 14
j_call: TRBJ2-3
v_call: TRBV19

cdr3_nt: TGCGCCAGCAGTCCGGGAGACAGCCTCATGAACACTGAAGCTTTCTTT
cdr3_aa: CASSPGDSLMNTEAFF
d_call: -
clone_size: many
cdr3_length: 16
j_call: TRBJ1-1
v_call: TRBV5-1

cdr3_nt: TGTGCCAGCAGCCAACAAAGGTTAAATTCGGGGTCCGGGGAGCTGTTTTTT
cdr3_aa: CASSQQRLNSGSGELFF
d_call: -
clone_size: few
cdr3_length: 17
j_call: TRBJ2-2
v_call: TRBV11-3

cdr3_nt: TGTGCCTGGAGCGGCGGGGCCAACGTCCTGACTTTC
cdr3_aa: CAWSGGANVLTF
d_call: -
clone_size: -
cdr3_length: 12
j_call: TRBJ2-6
v_call: TRBV30

cdr3_nt: TGTGCCAGCAGCTTTTCGACAAACGGCTATGGGGAGCTGTTTTTT
cdr3_aa: CASSFSTNGYGELFF
d_call: -
clone_size: -
cdr3_length: 15
j_call: TRBJ2-2
v_call: TRBV11-2

cdr3_nt: TGCAGCGTTGAACCCGGGGGCACAGATACGCAGTATTTT
cdr3_aa: CSVEPGGTDTQYF
d_call: -
clone_size: -
cdr3_length: 13
j_call: TRBJ2-3
v_call: TRBV29-1

cdr3_nt: TGTGCCAGCAGCCCTCTGCGGAATAACTATGGCTACACCTTC
cdr3_aa: CASSPLRNNYGYTF
d_call: -
clone_size: many
cdr3_length: 14
j_call: TRBJ1-2
v_call: TRBV2

cdr3_nt: TGTGCCAGCAGAAGTTACAGCGGGAGAGGCACAGATACGCAGTATTTT
cdr3_aa: CASRSYSGRGTDTQYF
d_call: TRBD2
clone_size: -
cdr3_length: 16
j_call: TRBJ2-3
v_call: TRBV3-1

cdr3_nt: TGCAGTGCTAGATTCGCTAGCGGTCCCGTTGAGCAGTTCTTC
cdr3_aa: CSARFASGPVEQFF
d_call: TRBD2
clone_size: -
cdr3_length: 14
j_call: TRBJ2-1
v_call: TRBV20-1

cdr3_nt: TGTGCCAGCAGTTCAACATACTATAATGAAAAACTGTTTTTT
cdr3_aa: CASSSTYYNEKLFF
d_call: -
clone_size: many
cdr3_length: 14
j_call: TRBJ1-4
v_call: TRBV27

cdr3_nt: TGTGCCAGCAGTTTATACTTTGGACAGGGGGAGACCCAGTACTTC
cdr3_aa: CASSLYFGQGETQYF
d_call: TRBD1
clone_size: -
cdr3_length: 15
j_call: TRBJ2-5
v_call: TRBV27

cdr3_nt: TGTGCCAGCCTCCCAGGGGGAGACGTCAATGAGCAGTTCTTC
cdr3_aa: CASLPGGDVNEQFF
d_call: TRBD1
clone_size: few
cdr3_length: 14
j_call: TRBJ2-1
v_call: TRBV7-3

cdr3_nt: TGTACCAGCAGCCCAGGGACAGGGGAAGAAGAGACCCAGTACTTC
cdr3_aa: CTSSPGTGEEETQYF
d_call: TRBD1
clone_size: once
cdr3_length: 15
j_call: TRBJ2-5
v_call: TRBV4-2

cdr3_nt: TGTGCCAGCAGTTACGAGTATCGCAATCAGCCCCAGCATTTT
cdr3_aa: CASSYEYRNQPQHF
d_call: -
clone_size: few
cdr3_length: 14
j_call: TRBJ1-5
v_call: TRBV2

cdr3_nt: TGTGCCAGTAGCGGAGGGCGGGAGAACACAGATACGCAGTATTTT
cdr3_aa: CASSGGRENTDTQYF
d_call: TRBD2
clone_size: -
cdr3_length: 15
j_call: TRBJ2-3
v_call: TRBV19

cdr3_nt: TGTGCCAGCAGTTTAGGGGGACCCATCAATGAGCAGTTCTTC
cdr3_aa: CASSLGGPINEQFF
d_call: -
clone_size: many
cdr3_length: 14
j_call: TRBJ2-1
v_call: TRBV12-3/TRBV12-4

cdr3_nt: TGCGCCAGCGGGACAGGGCAACAGCCCCAGCATTTT
cdr3_aa: CASGTGQQPQHF
d_call: TRBD1
clone_size: many
cdr3_length: 12
j_call: TRBJ1-5
v_call: TRBV10-2

cdr3_nt: TGTGCCAGCAGCTTGGGGGCAGGGGATGTCTATGGCTACACCTTC
cdr3_aa: CASSLGAGDVYGYTF
d_call: -
clone_size: -
cdr3_length: 15
j_call: TRBJ1-2
v_call: TRBV5-5

cdr3_nt: TGCAGCGTTGAAGGGGGGGAGGATACGCAGTATTTT
cdr3_aa: CSVEGGEDTQYF
d_call: -
clone_size: -
cdr3_length: 12
j_call: TRBJ2-3
v_call: TRBV29-1

cdr3_nt: TGTGCCAGCAGCTTAGATCAAGCGGAAAAACTGTTTTTT
cdr3_aa: CASSLDQAEKLFF
d_call: -
clone_size: many
cdr3_length: 13
j_call: TRBJ1-4
v_call: TRBV11-3

cdr3_nt: TGCGCCAGCAGTGAGTCGCTCAGGGAGGGAGAGGTCGATGGCTACACCTTC
cdr3_aa: CASSESLREGEVDGYTF
d_call: -
clone_size: many
cdr3_length: 17
j_call: TRBJ1-2
v_call: TRBV10-2

cdr3_nt: TGTGCCAGTAGTTCCACAAGCCAAGAGACCCAGTACTTC
cdr3_aa: CASSSTSQETQYF
d_call: -
clone_size: -
cdr3_length: 13
j_call: TRBJ2-5
v_call: TRBV19

cdr3_nt: TGTGCCAGCAGTTACTCGTTAGGGGCAATCCCGGGTGAGACCCAGTACTTC
cdr3_aa: CASSYSLGAIPGETQYF
d_call: -
clone_size: many
cdr3_length: 17
j_call: TRBJ2-5
v_call: TRBV6-2/TRBV6-3

cdr3_nt: TGTGCCAGCAGCCTCCGAGGCGGTACAGCTGAAGCTTTCTTT
cdr3_aa: CASSLRGGTAEAFF
d_call: -
clone_size: many
cdr3_length: 14
j_call: TRBJ1-1
v_call: TRBV3-1

cdr3_nt: TGTGCCAGCAGTTATGTCCGGAGGCAGGGTCACACTGAAGCTTTCTTT
cdr3_aa: CASSYVRRQGHTEAFF
d_call: -
clone_size: many
cdr3_length: 16
j_call: TRBJ1-1
v_call: TRBV6-5

cdr3_nt: TGTGCCAGCAGCCCGGGACTAGCGGGATTTGAAACCCACTACAATGAGCAGTTCTTC
cdr3_aa: CASSPGLAGFETHYNEQFF
d_call: TRBD2
clone_size: many
cdr3_length: 19
j_call: TRBJ2-1
v_call: TRBV11-2

cdr3_nt: TGTGCCAGCAGTGGAATAGCGGGTACCTCCTACGAGCAGTACTTC
cdr3_aa: CASSGIAGTSYEQYF
d_call: TRBD2
clone_size: many
cdr3_length: 15
j_call: TRBJ2-7
v_call: TRBV2